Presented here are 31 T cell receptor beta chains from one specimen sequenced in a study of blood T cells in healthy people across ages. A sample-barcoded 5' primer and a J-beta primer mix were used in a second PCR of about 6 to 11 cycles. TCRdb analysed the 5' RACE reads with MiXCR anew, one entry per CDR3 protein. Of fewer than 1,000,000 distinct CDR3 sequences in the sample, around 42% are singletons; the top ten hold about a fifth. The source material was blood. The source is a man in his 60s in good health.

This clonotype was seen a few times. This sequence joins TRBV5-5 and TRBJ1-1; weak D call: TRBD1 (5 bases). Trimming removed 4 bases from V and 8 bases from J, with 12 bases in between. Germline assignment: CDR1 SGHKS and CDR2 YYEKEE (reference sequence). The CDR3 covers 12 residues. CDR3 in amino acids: CASSPMGPEAFF. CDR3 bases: TGTGCCAGCAGCCCCATGGGACCGGAAGCTTTCTTT.

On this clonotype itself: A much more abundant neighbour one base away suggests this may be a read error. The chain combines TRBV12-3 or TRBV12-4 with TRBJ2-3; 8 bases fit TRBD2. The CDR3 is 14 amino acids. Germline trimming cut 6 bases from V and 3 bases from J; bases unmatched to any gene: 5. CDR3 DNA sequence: TGTGCCAGCAGAACTAGCGGAAGAACAGATACGCAGTATTTT. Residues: CASRTSGRTDTQYF.

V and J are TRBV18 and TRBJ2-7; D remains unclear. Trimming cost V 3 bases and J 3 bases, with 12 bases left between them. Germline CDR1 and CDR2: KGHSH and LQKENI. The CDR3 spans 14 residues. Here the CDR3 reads CASSPPSRSYEQYF. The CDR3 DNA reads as TGTGCCAGCTCACCTCCGTCCAGGAGCTACGAGCAGTACTTC.

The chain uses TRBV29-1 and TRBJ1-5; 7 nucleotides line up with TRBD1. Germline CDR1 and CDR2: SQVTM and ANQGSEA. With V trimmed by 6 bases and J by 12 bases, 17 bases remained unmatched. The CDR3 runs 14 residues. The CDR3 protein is CSVVWTGRLSVQHF. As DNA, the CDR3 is TGCAGCGTCGTTTGGACAGGCCGGTTATCTGTCCAGCATTTT.

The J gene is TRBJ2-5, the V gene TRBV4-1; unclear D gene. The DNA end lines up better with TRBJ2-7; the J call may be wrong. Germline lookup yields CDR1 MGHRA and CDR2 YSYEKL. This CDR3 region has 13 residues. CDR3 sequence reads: CASSQDLRSEQYF. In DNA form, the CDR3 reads TGCGCCAGCAGCCAAGATCTCCGGTCCGAGCAGTACTTC.

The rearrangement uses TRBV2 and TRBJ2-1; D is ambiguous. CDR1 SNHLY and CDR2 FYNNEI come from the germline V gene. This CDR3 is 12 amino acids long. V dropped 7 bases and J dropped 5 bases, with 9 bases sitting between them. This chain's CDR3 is CASMKTDNEQFF. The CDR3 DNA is TGTGCCAGCATGAAAACGGACAATGAGCAGTTCTTC.

The CDR3 DNA reads TGCAGTGCATTTCGCCCCAGGGGGCTGACAGATACGCAGTATTTT. This sequence encodes CSAFRPRGLTDTQYF. The chain uses TRBV20-1 and TRBJ2-3, with 8 bases lining up with TRBD1. The ends lost 6 bases at V and 3 bases at J; junction bases unmatched: 11. This CDR3 has 15 amino acids. From germline, CDR1 is DFQATT and CDR2 SNEGSKA (reference sequence).

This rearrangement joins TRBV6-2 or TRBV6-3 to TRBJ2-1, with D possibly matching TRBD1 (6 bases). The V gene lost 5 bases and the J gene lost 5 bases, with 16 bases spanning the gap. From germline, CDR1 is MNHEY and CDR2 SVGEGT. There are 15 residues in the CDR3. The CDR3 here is CASSNRQGFDNEQFF. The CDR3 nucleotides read TGTGCCAGCAGTAACCGCCAGGGGTTCGACAATGAGCAGTTCTTC.

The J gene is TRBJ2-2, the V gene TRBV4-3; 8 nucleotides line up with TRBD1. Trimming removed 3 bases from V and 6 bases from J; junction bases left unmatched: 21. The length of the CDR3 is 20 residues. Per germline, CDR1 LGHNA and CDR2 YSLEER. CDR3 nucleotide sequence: TGCGCCAGCAGCCAGATCGAACCAGGACAGGGCGGCCTTAGCGCCGGGGAGCTGTTTTTT. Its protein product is CASSQIEPGQGGLSAGELFF.

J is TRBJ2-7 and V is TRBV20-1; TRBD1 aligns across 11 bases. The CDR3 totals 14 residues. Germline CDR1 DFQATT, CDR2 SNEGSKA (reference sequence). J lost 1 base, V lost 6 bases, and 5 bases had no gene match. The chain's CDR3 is CSARDRGDSYEQYF. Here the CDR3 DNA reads TGCAGTGCCCGGGACAGGGGGGATTCCTACGAGCAGTACTTC.

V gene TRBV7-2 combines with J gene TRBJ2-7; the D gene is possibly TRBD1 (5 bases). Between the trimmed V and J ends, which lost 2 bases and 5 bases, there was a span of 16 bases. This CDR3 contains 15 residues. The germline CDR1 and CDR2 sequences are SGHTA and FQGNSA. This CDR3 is CASSLPTGPGDEQYF. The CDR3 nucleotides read TGTGCCAGCAGCTTACCCACAGGACCTGGTGACGAGCAGTACTTC. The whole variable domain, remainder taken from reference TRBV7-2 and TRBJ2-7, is GAGVSQSPSNKVTEKGKDVELRCDPISGHTALYWYRQSLGQGLEFLIYFQGNSAPDKSGLPSDRFSAERTGGSVSTLTIQRTQQEDSAVYLCASSLPTGPGDEQYFGPGTRLTVT.

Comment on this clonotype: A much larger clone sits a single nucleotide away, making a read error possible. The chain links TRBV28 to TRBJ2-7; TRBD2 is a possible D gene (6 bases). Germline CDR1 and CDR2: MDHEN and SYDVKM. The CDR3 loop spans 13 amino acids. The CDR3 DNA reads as TGTACCAGCAGTTCTAGCGTGTATGCCGAGCAGTACTTC. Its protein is CTSSSSVYAEQYF.

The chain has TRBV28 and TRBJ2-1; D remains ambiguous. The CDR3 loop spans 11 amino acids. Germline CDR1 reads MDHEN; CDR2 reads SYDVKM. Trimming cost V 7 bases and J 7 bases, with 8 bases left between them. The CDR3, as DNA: TGTGCCAGCAATGTCCGGAATGAGCAGTTCTTC. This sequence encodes CASNVRNEQFF.

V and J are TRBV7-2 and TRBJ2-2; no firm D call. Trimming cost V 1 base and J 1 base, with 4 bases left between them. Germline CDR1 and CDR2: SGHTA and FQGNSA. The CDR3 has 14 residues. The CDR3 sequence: CASSLEQNTGELFF. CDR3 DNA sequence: TGTGCCAGCAGCTTAGAACAGAACACCGGGGAGCTGTTTTTT.

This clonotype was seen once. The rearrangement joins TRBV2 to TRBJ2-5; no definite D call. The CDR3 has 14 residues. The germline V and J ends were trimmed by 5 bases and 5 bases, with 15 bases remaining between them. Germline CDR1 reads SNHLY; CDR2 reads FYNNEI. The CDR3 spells CASSKPVARETQYF. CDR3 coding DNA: TGTGCCAGCAGTAAGCCTGTCGCCAGGGAGACCCAGTACTTC.

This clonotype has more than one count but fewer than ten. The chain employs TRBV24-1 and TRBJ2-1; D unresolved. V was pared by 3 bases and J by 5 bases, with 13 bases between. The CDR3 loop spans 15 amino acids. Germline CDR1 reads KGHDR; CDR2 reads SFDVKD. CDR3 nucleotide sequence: TGTGCCACCAGTGATATGAGACAAGTCGACAATGAGCAGTTCTTC. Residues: CATSDMRQVDNEQFF.

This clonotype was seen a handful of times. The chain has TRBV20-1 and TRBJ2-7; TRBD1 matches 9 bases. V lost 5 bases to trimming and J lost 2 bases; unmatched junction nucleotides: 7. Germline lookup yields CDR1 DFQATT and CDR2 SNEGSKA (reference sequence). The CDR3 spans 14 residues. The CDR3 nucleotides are TGCAGTGCTGTCCGGGACAGGGACACCTACGAGCAGTACTTC. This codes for CSAVRDRDTYEQYF.

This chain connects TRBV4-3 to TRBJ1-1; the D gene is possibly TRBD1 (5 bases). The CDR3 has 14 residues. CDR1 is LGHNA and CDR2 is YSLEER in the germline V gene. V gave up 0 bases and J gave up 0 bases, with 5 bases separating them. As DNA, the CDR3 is TGCGCCAGCAGCCAAGAGACAGTGAACACTGAAGCTTTCTTT. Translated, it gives CASSQETVNTEAFF.

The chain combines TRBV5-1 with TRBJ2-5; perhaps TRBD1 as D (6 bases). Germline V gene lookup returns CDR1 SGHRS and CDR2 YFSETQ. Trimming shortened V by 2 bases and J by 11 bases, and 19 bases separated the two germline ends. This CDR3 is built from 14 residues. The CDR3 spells CASSFQGPSNEQYF. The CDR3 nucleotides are TGCGCCAGCAGCTTTCAGGGGCCGTCCAATGAGCAGTACTTC.

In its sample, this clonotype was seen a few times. This CDR3 reads CASSETRGNGYTF. The CDR3 DNA sequence: TGTGCCAGCAGTGAAACCAGGGGGAATGGCTACACCTTC. The chain is built from TRBV6-1 and TRBJ1-2; 7 bases are a match to TRBD1. Per germline, CDR1 MNHNS and CDR2 SASEGT. Unmatched junction bases numbered 3, after V lost 2 bases and J lost 6 bases. This CDR3 region has 13 residues.

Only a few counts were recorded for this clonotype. CDR3 sequence reads: CASRDRGFGTQYF. The DNA for the CDR3 is TGCGCCAGCAGAGACAGGGGGTTTGGTACGCAGTATTTT. This chain connects TRBV5-1 to TRBJ2-3; the match to TRBD1 covers 9 bases. The V and J ends lost 5 bases and 8 bases, in that order; junction bases with no gene match: 6. The CDR3 totals 13 residues. Germline V lookup: CDR1 SGHRS, CDR2 YFSETQ.

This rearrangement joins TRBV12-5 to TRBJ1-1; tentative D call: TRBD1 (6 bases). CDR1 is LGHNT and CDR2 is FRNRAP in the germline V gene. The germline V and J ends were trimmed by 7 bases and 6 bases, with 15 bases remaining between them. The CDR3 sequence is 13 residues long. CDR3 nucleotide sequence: TGTGCTAGTGCCGACCTTGGACAGTCTGAAGCTTTCTTT. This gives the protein CASADLGQSEAFF. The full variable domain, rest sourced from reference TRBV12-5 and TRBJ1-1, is DARVTQTPRHKVTEMGQEVTMRCQPILGHNTVFWYRQTMMQGLELLAYFRNRAPLDDSGMPKDRFSAEMPDATLATLKIQPSEPRDSAVYFCASADLGQSEAFFGQGTRLTVV.

The DNA of the CDR3 is TGTGCCACAGGCCCCTGGGCAGGGGGACATGAAAAACTGTTTTTT. This translates into CATGPWAGGHEKLFF. The chain has TRBV5-4 and TRBJ1-4; 7 bases fit TRBD1. With V trimmed by 9 bases and J by 6 bases, 14 bases remained unmatched. Per germline, CDR1 SGHNT and CDR2 YYREEE (reference sequence). The CDR3 contains 15 residues.

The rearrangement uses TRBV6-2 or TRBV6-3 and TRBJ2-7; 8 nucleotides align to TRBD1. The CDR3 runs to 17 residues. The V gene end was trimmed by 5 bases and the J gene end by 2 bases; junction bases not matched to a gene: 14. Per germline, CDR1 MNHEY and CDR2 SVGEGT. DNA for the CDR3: TGTGCCAGCAGTCCTGGACAGGGCCACGACCTTACCTACGAGCAGTACTTC. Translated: CASSPGQGHDLTYEQYF.

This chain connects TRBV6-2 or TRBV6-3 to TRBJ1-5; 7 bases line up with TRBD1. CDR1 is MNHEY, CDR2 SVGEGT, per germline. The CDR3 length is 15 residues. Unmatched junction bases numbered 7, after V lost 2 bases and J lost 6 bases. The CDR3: CASSYGDRGGQPQHF. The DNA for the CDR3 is TGTGCCAGCAGTTACGGGGACAGAGGCGGTCAGCCCCAGCATTTT.

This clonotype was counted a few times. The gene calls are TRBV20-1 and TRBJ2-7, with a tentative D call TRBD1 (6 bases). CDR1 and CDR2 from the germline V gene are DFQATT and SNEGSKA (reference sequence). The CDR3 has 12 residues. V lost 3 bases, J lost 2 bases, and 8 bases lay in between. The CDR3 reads CSASRQAYEQYF. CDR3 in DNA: TGCAGTGCTAGTCGACAGGCCTACGAGCAGTACTTC.

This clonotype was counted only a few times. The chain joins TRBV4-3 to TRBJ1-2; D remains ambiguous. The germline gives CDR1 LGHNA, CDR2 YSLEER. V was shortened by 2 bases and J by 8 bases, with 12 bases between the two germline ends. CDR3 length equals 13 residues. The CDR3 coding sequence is TGCGCCAGCAGCCAACTCCGGGGTCAGGGCTACACCTTC. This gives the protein CASSQLRGQGYTF.

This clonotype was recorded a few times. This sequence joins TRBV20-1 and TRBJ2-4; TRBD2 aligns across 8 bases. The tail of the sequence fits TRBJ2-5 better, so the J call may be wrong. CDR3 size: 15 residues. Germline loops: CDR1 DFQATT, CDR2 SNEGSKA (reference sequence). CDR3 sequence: CSARVRGGREETQYF. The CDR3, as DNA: TGCAGTGCTAGAGTTCGCGGGGGGCGGGAAGAGACCCAGTACTTC.

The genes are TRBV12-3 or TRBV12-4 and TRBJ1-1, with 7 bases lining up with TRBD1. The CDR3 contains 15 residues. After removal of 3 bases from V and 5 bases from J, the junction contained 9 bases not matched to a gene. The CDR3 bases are TGTGCCAGCAGTTTTTCCTGGGCAGGGGGAACTGAAGCTTTCTTT. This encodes CASSFSWAGGTEAFF.

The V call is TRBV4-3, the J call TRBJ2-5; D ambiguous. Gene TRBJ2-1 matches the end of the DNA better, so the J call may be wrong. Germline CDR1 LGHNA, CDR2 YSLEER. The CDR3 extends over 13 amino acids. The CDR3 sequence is CASARVLQETQFF. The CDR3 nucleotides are TGCGCCAGCGCCCGGGTCCTCCAAGAGACCCAGTTCTTC.

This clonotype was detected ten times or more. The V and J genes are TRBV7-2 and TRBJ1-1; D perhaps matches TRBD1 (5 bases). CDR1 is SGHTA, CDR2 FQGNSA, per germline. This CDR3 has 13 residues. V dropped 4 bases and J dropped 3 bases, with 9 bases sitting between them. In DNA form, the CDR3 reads TGTGCCAGCAGCTGGGGGGTGGACACTGAAGCTTTCTTT. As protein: CASSWGVDTEAFF. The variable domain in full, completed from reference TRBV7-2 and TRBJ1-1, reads GAGVSQSPSNKVTEKGKDVELRCDPISGHTALYWYRQSLGQGLEFLIYFQGNSAPDKSGLPSDRFSAERTGGSVSTLTIQRTQQEDSAVYLCASSWGVDTEAFFGQGTRLTVV.